The clone carrying this T cell receptor (beta chain) was recorded once. TCRdb used MiXCR to reprocess the PCR reads, holding one entry per CDR3 protein. The sample shows about 10,000 distinct CDR3 sequences, roughly 60% of them seen only once. The data were obtained in a study of tumor-infiltrating lymphocytes in oesophageal squamous cell carcinoma. CDR1 and CDR2 (germline): MDHEN, SYDVKM. The CDR3 consists of 15 residues. V usage is TRBV28 and J usage is TRBJ1-1; 7 bases are a match to TRBD1. The J call may be wrong; the DNA end is better matched by TRBJ2-3. Sequenced sample: esophageal tumor tissue. The sequence came from a female donor with esophageal squamous cell carcinoma. CDR3 bases: TGTGCCAGCAGTTCACAAGAACAGGGGATGTATACGCAGTATTTT. Residues: CASSSQEQGMYTQYF.